This T cell receptor (beta chain) appears in the sequencing data of a study of blood T cell repertoires in COVID-19. Study-wide context: Whether acute or convalescent, the COVID-19 samples came from the United States, Italy and Spain. Nucleic acid was either cDNA or gDNA, and it came from T cells, B-cell-depleted T cells, or PBMCs.

Per the original data handling: Amplification from reference gene primers served as the basis for estimated nucleated cell counts. Generated by immunoSEQ multiplex PCR, the TCRdb table keeps only in-frame clones and is missing some. The D gene and trimming were derived from the DNA, and the V and J assignments and clone size from that table. The sample records about 190,000 clones, roughly 80% being singletons. This CDR3 spans 14 amino acids. CDR1 and CDR2 (germline): SGHRS, YFSETQ. The V end was cut by 4 bases, the J end by 0 bases, with 8 bases between. Material: peripheral blood. The chain employs TRBV5-1 and TRBJ2-1, with unresolved D. This TCR came from a man aged 30 to 39 with active or convalescent COVID-19. CDR3 protein: CASSLMSSYNEQFF. As DNA, the CDR3 is TGCGCCAGCAGCCTGATGAGCTCCTACAATGAGCAGTTCTTC. The full variable domain, rest sourced from reference TRBV5-1 and TRBJ2-1, is KAGVTQTPRYLIKTRGQQVTLSCSPISGHRSVSWYQQTPGQGLQFLFEYFSETQRNKGNFPGRFSGRQFSNSRSEMNVSTLELGDSALYLCASSLMSSYNEQFFGPGTRLTVL.